What follows describes a single TCR beta chain. Using immunoSEQ multiplex PCR, the repertoire was profiled, and TCRdb retains in-frame clones only, with some absent. The table lists under 150,000 clones, around 84% of them singletons, with approximately 5% in the top ten. The data are from a study of blood T cell repertoires in COVID-19. Study summary: The United States, Italy and Spain supplied acute and convalescent COVID-19 samples.

Germline assignment: CDR1 SGHVS and CDR2 FNYEAQ. J lost 1 base, V lost 5 bases, and 4 bases had no gene match. The CDR3 consists of 15 residues. The clonotype comes from a woman between 45 and 65 years old with acute or convalescent COVID-19. This chain uses TRBV7-6 with TRBJ1-1, with 10 positions matching TRBD1. Sequencing was carried out using peripheral blood. The CDR3 here is CASSQRQGANTEAFF. For the CDR3, the DNA is TGTGCCAGCAGCCAAAGACAGGGGGCGAACACTGAAGCTTTCTTT.